These 22 T cell receptor beta chains were all obtained from the same sample, sequenced in a study of cytomegalovirus exposure and HLA in healthy donors. The PCR made use of 60 Vbeta and 13 Jbeta primers. Method: immunoSEQ multiplex PCR; TCRdb's copy keeps in-frame clones and lacks some. The table has around 190,000 clones, around 79% seen once. The sequenced sample was PBMCs. The receptors were sampled from a woman between 45 and 65 years old in good health and CMV-seronegative.

For the CDR3, the DNA is TGTGCCAGTAGTCGAACAGGGTCTGGAAACACCATATATTTT. Protein product: CASSRTGSGNTIYF. The gene calls are TRBV19 and TRBJ1-3, with D possibly TRBD1 on 6 matching bases. This CDR3 comprises 14 residues. Trimming stripped 5 bases from V and 1 base from J, with 9 bases between. CDR1 LNHDA and CDR2 SQIVND come from the germline V gene (reference sequence). The variable domain in full, with the rest retrieved from reference TRBV19 and TRBJ1-3, is DGGITQSPKYLFRKEGQNVTLSCEQNLNHDAMYWYRQDPGQGLRLIYYSQIVNDFQKGDIAEGYSVSREKKESFPLTVTSAQKNPTAFYLCASSRTGSGNTIYFGEGSWLTVV.

The chain combines TRBV29-1 with TRBJ1-1, with 7 bases aligning to TRBD1. The CDR3 contains 12 residues. V shed 7 bases, J shed 5 bases, and the junction held 7 bases outside the gene matches. Germline lookup yields CDR1 SQVTM and CDR2 ANQGSEA. The CDR3 spells CSADRVGTEAFF. The CDR3 DNA sequence: TGCAGCGCTGACAGGGTGGGGACTGAAGCTTTCTTT.

This rearrangement joins TRBV14 to TRBJ1-2, with D hard to call. The CDR3 consists of 14 residues. Germline CDR1 SGHDN, CDR2 FVKESK. With 0 bases removed from V and 4 bases from J, the gap between germline ends came to 9 bases. DNA for the CDR3: TGTGCCAGCAGCCAAGATTCGCTATCCTATGGCTACACCTTC. This codes for CASSQDSLSYGYTF.

The V call is TRBV7-2, the J call TRBJ2-2; 7 nucleotides agree with TRBD1. This CDR3 is built from 14 residues. V lost 5 bases, J lost 6 bases, and 6 bases stayed unmatched. CDR1 SGHTA and CDR2 FQGNSA come from the germline V gene. This CDR3 reads CASSTTGAAGELFF. The CDR3 coding sequence is TGTGCCAGCAGCACCACAGGGGCGGCCGGGGAGCTGTTTTTT.

V usage is TRBV7-3 and J usage is TRBJ2-2; D gene ambiguous. V lost 3 bases, J lost 1 base, and 12 bases lay in between. From germline, CDR1 is SGHTA and CDR2 FQGTGA. The CDR3 has 16 residues. The DNA of the CDR3 is TGTGCCAGCAGCTTGAAAGCGACTTGGAACACCGGGGAGCTGTTTTTT. This gives the protein CASSLKATWNTGELFF.

The V and J genes are TRBV7-9 and TRBJ1-1; D not certain. Germline V gives CDR1 SEHNR, CDR2 FQNEAQ (reference sequence). The CDR3 has 16 residues. V was trimmed by 5 bases and J by 0 bases, leaving 16 bases between them. CDR3 in DNA: TGTGCCAGCAGCCTGAGGCAGATCTACATGAACACTGAAGCTTTCTTT. Encoded protein: CASSLRQIYMNTEAFF.

The rearrangement uses TRBV11-2 and TRBJ2-5, with 9 positions matching TRBD2. CDR3 length: 15 residues. Germline values: CDR1 SGHAT, CDR2 FQNNGV. Trimming removed 3 bases from V and 2 bases from J; junction bases left unmatched: 4. CDR3 residues: CASSFRLAAQETQYF. The CDR3 bases are TGTGCCAGCAGCTTCCGACTAGCGGCGCAAGAGACCCAGTACTTC.

The V and J genes are TRBV5-1 and TRBJ2-5, with 7 bases identical to TRBD1. The CDR3 is 16 residues long. Germline CDR1 SGHRS, CDR2 YFSETQ. Trimming took 1 base from V and 3 from J; bases not matched to a gene: 9. CDR3 coding DNA: TGCGCCAGCAGCTTGTCCCCCGCGACAGGGAAAGAGACCCAGTACTTC. This codes for CASSLSPATGKETQYF.

This chain joins TRBV2 and TRBJ1-4, with D maybe TRBD1 (6 bases). The CDR3 runs 15 residues. Trimming pared 5 bases from V and 8 bases from J, leaving 18 bases between. Germline V CDR1 and CDR2: SNHLY, FYNNEI. CDR3 sequence (DNA): TGTGCCAGCAGTCCCGCAGGGGCCCTAGGGGAAAAACTGTTTTTT. It yields the protein CASSPAGALGEKLFF.

In this sample, this clone turned up a few times. This rearrangement joins TRBV5-1 to TRBJ1-2; possible D gene TRBD1, 6 bases. Germline CDR1 and CDR2: SGHRS and YFSETQ. The CDR3 is made up of 13 amino acids. V was pared by 2 bases and J by 4 bases, with 9 bases between. CDR3 region: CASSFGQTYGYTF. The CDR3 bases are TGCGCCAGCAGCTTTGGACAGACCTATGGCTACACCTTC.

V gene TRBV6-5 combines with J gene TRBJ2-1; 9 positions match TRBD1. Germline V gives CDR1 MNHEY, CDR2 SVGAGI. This CDR3 is built from 16 residues. With 2 bases clipped from V and 2 bases from J, the junction kept 4 bases outside the gene matches. The CDR3 protein is CASSYVGQGPYNEQFF. Written as DNA, the CDR3 is TGTGCCAGCAGTTACGTAGGACAGGGGCCCTACAATGAGCAGTTCTTC.

The chain combines TRBV23-1 with TRBJ2-2; D is unresolved. TRBV23-1 qualifies as an ORF whose function is uncertain. CDR3 length equals 14 residues. V lost 2 bases, J lost 2 bases, and 6 bases lay in between. CDR3 in amino acids: CASSQRFNTGELFF. DNA of the CDR3: TGCGCCAGCAGTCAACGTTTTAACACCGGGGAGCTGTTTTTT.

This chain connects TRBV7-2 to TRBJ2-7; 11 bases are a match to TRBD2. The V segment lost 0 bases and the J segment 4 bases; nucleotides outside the gene matches: 5. The CDR3 is made up of 16 amino acids. Germline V lookup: CDR1 SGHTA, CDR2 FQGNSA. The DNA for the CDR3 is TGTGCCAGCAGCTTAGCCTCTAGCGGGAGGAATTACGAGCAGTACTTC. It codes for CASSLASSGRNYEQYF.

The chain is built from TRBV19 and TRBJ1-1, with TRBD1 matching 8 bases. Trimming took 4 bases from V and 5 from J; bases not matched to a gene: 9. CDR1 and CDR2 (germline): LNHDA, SQIVND (reference sequence). The CDR3 contains 15 residues. CDR3 region: CASSTRQGRTTEAFF. The CDR3 nucleotides are TGTGCCAGTAGTACTCGACAGGGGAGGACTACTGAAGCTTTCTTT.

There are a few counts of this clone. The chain has TRBV4-3 and TRBJ1-6; possible D gene TRBD1, 6 bases. V gave up 0 bases and J gave up 9 bases, with 12 bases separating them. This CDR3 is 15 amino acids long. Germline V CDR1 and CDR2: LGHNA, YSLEER. CDR3 amino acids: CASSQDRGGTSPLHF. DNA of the CDR3: TGCGCCAGCAGCCAAGATCGCGGGGGCACTTCACCCCTCCACTTT.

The gene calls are TRBV4-1 and TRBJ1-1; tentatively, D is TRBD1 (5 bases). The germline V and J ends were trimmed by 8 bases and 0 bases, with 16 bases remaining between them. Per germline, CDR1 MGHRA and CDR2 YSYEKL. This CDR3 is built from 15 residues. The CDR3 protein is CASRGEQALNTEAFF. DNA of the CDR3: TGCGCCAGCCGGGGGGAGCAAGCTTTGAACACTGAAGCTTTCTTT.

Points on this clone: Other DNA sequences from this sample encode an identical CDR3 as well. The gene calls are TRBV20-1 and TRBJ1-1, with D possibly TRBD1 on 6 matching bases. There are 11 residues in the CDR3. CDR1 and CDR2 (germline): DFQATT, SNEGSKA (reference sequence). CDR3 sequence (DNA): TGCAGCGGACAGTTGAACACTGAAGCTTTCTTT. Protein: CSGQLNTEAFF.

V and J are TRBV5-1 and TRBJ2-3; weak D call: TRBD2 (6 bases). V lost 2 bases, J lost 4 bases, and 23 bases lay in between. This CDR3 region has 18 residues. Germline CDR1 and CDR2: SGHRS and YFSETQ. The CDR3 sequence is CASSLRTGVSEPPDTQYF. The CDR3 DNA is TGCGCCAGCAGCTTACGGACGGGGGTATCCGAGCCCCCAGATACGCAGTATTTT.

This clone was seen a handful of times. The gene calls are TRBV7-9 and TRBJ2-7, with 7 bases fitting TRBD1. CDR3 length: 15 amino acids. Germline V lookup: CDR1 SEHNR, CDR2 FQNEAQ (reference sequence). J lost 9 bases, V lost 1 base, and 12 bases had no gene match. The CDR3 region is CASSLEGRGMGGQYF. In DNA, the CDR3 is TGTGCCAGCAGCTTAGAAGGCAGGGGGATGGGCGGGCAGTACTTC.

The genes are TRBV11-2 and TRBJ2-1; TRBD2 matches at 7 bases. The CDR3 totals 16 residues. The germline gives CDR1 SGHAT, CDR2 FQNNGV. Trimming cost V 3 bases and J 3 bases; bases outside gene matches: 8. CDR3 protein: CASSLRRESIYNEQFF. CDR3 DNA sequence: TGTGCCAGCAGCTTGCGGCGGGAGAGCATCTACAATGAGCAGTTCTTC.

This chain uses TRBV9 with TRBJ1-2; a possible D gene is TRBD1 (6 bases). V gave up 0 bases and J gave up 4 bases, with 13 bases separating them. Germline assignment: CDR1 SGDLS and CDR2 YYNGEE. The CDR3 has 15 amino acids. CDR3 nucleotides: TGTGCCAGCAGCGTAGGGAGGACAGAGTTCTATGGCTACACCTTC. It codes for CASSVGRTEFYGYTF.

This chain uses TRBV5-1 with TRBJ2-2; 10 bases line up with TRBD2. Unmatched junction bases numbered 2, after V lost 1 base and J lost 2 bases. This CDR3 spans 16 amino acids. Germline assignment: CDR1 SGHRS and CDR2 YFSETQ. The CDR3 DNA follows: TGCGCCAGCAGCTTGACTAGCGGGGCCAACACCGGGGAGCTGTTTTTT. Its translation is CASSLTSGANTGELFF.